This T cell receptor beta chain was profiled in a study of neurological immune-mediated disorders. Preparation of the unsorted libraries drew on 2 million PBMCs stored at -80 C. General study points: The multiple sclerosis repertoire cluster had no clinical or MRI correlate.

V lost 1 base to trimming and J lost 4 bases, with 15 bases between them. This CDR3 is built from 15 residues. Germline assignment: CDR1 DFQATT and CDR2 SNEGSKA (reference sequence). This clonotype was counted many times. Its specificity is unknown. cDNA synthesis was performed by 5'RACE with 10-nucleotide random UMIs. MiXCR, applied by TCRdb to the 5' RACE reads, yields one record per CDR3 protein. The data hold 65,000 to 95,000 distinct CDR3 sequences, with just over 5% observed a single time. The sequenced material came from PBMCs. The origin of this receptor is a woman aged 25 to 39 with multiple sclerosis. V usage is TRBV20-1 and J usage is TRBJ2-3; D is uncertain. The CDR3 DNA reads TGCAGTGCTAGAGGGGGTTACGTTACGGCAGATACGCAGTATTTT. Its translation: CSARGGYVTADTQYF.